The 27 T cell receptor beta chains presented below share a single source sample, sequenced in a study of PD-1 blockade in classical Hodgkin lymphoma. All the patients suffered relapse after autologous stem cell transplantation, and brentuximab vedotin exposure differed. Assay used: immunoSEQ multiplex PCR; TCRdb lists only in-frame clones, some missing. This repertoire shows about 75,000 clones, just over 90% found once; its top ten account for approximately 8%. Sequencing was performed on peripheral blood mononuclear cells (PBMCs), taken at baseline. Receptor source: a human donor with classical Hodgkin lymphoma.

V is TRBV5-4 and J is TRBJ1-4; TRBD1 might be the D (5 bases). The CDR3 spans 16 residues. V was trimmed by 1 base and J by 5 bases, leaving 15 bases between them. In germline, CDR1 is SGHNT, CDR2 YYREEE (reference sequence). The CDR3: CASSLSRGPGNEKLFF. The DNA for the CDR3 is TGTGCCAGCAGCTTGTCCCGAGGACCAGGGAATGAAAAACTGTTTTTT.

The rearrangement uses TRBV11-2 and TRBJ2-5; D tentatively reads TRBD1 or TRBD2 (5 bases each). CDR3 length equals 14 residues. Germline CDR1 is SGHAT and CDR2 is FQNNGV. Trimming removed 1 base from V and 5 bases from J, with 11 bases in between. The chain's CDR3 is CASSLAGTEETQYF. Written as DNA, the CDR3 is TGTGCCAGCAGCTTAGCCGGGACCGAGGAGACCCAGTACTTC.

J is TRBJ1-1 and V is TRBV2, with 7 nucleotides matching TRBD1. Germline lookup yields CDR1 SNHLY and CDR2 FYNNEI. Unmatched junction bases numbered 7, after V lost 3 bases and J lost 0 bases. This CDR3 is 16 amino acids long. The CDR3 nucleotides are TGTGCCAGCAGTGACACCCCCGGGACAGTGAACACTGAAGCTTTCTTT. Translating gives CASSDTPGTVNTEAFF.

This chain connects TRBV7-2 to TRBJ1-5; D remains ambiguous. The germline V gene has CDR1 SGHTA and CDR2 FQGNSA. CDR3 size: 13 residues. The V end was cut by 5 bases, the J end by 4 bases, with 9 bases between. The CDR3 DNA follows: TGTGCCAGCAGCATCTCTTGGAATCAGCCCCAGCATTTT. Protein sequence: CASSISWNQPQHF.

This chain joins TRBV27 and TRBJ2-5; TRBD2 matches 11 bases. Matching the DNA end better, TRBJ2-7 makes the J call doubtful. Per the germline V gene, CDR1 is MNHEY and CDR2 is SMNVEV (reference sequence). The CDR3 loop spans 15 amino acids. The CDR3 is CASSLGLAGSYEQYF. The CDR3 region has the DNA TGTGCCAGCAGTTTAGGACTAGCGGGCTCCTACGAGCAGTACTTC.

This clone was picked up one time. V usage is TRBV5-8 and J usage is TRBJ1-5, with TRBD1 as a possible D gene (6 bases). V dropped 0 bases and J dropped 0 bases, with 13 bases sitting between them. The CDR3 length is 17 residues. Germline V lookup: CDR1 SGHTS, CDR2 YDEGEE. CDR3 coding DNA: TGTGCCAGCAGCTTGGTTAGGGGGGGTTATAGCAATCAGCCCCAGCATTTT. Its protein is CASSLVRGGYSNQPQHF.

The chain employs TRBV5-1 and TRBJ2-3; D may match TRBD1 or TRBD2 (6 bases each). The CDR3 extends over 15 amino acids. Germline lookup yields CDR1 SGHRS and CDR2 YFSETQ. V lost 0 bases and J 4 bases, leaving 12 bases between the germline ends. CDR3 bases: TGCGCCAGCAGCTTGGAGGGGGGCGGCCCAGATACGCAGTATTTT. Encoded protein: CASSLEGGGPDTQYF. The full variable domain, its missing parts supplied by reference TRBV5-1 and TRBJ2-3, is KAGVTQTPRYLIKTRGQQVTLSCSPISGHRSVSWYQQTPGQGLQFLFEYFSETQRNKGNFPGRFSGRQFSNSRSEMNVSTLELGDSALYLCASSLEGGGPDTQYFGPGTRLTVL.

The chain carries TRBV5-4 and TRBJ1-2; no firm D call. Germline lookup yields CDR1 SGHNT and CDR2 YYREEE (reference sequence). CDR3 size: 14 residues. Trimming cost V 4 bases and J 4 bases, with 14 bases left between them. CDR3 DNA: TGTGCCAGCAGCCCACGGACGGGCCGCTATGGCTACACCTTC. Protein: CASSPRTGRYGYTF. Together with reference TRBV5-4 and TRBJ1-2, the CDR3 gives the full variable domain: ETGVTQSPTHLIKTRGQQVTLRCSSQSGHNTVSWYQQALGQGPQFIFQYYREEENGRGNFPPRFSGLQFPNYSSELNVNALELDDSALYLCASSPRTGRYGYTFGSGTRLTVV.

This sequence joins TRBV28 and TRBJ2-7; tentative D call: TRBD1 (6 bases). Trimming removed 3 bases at V and 3 bases at J, with 12 bases between. The CDR3 totals 14 residues. Germline V gene data show CDR1 as MDHEN and CDR2 as SYDVKM. In DNA, the CDR3 is TGTGCCAGCAGTTTGGTGCAGGGGCGCTACGAGCAGTACTTC. Residues: CASSLVQGRYEQYF. The whole variable domain, filled in from reference TRBV28 and TRBJ2-7, reads DVKVTQSSRYLVKRTGEKVFLECVQDMDHENMFWYRQDPGLGLRLIYFSYDVKMKEKGDIPEGYSVSREKKERFSLILESASTNQTSMYLCASSLVQGRYEQYFGPGTRLTVT.

This clone appeared once. Sequence at one end of the junction differs from germline and may be a read error. The chain recombines TRBV27 with TRBJ2-7; unclear D gene. Looked up from germline, CDR1 is MNHEY and CDR2 is SMNVEV (reference sequence). This CDR3 has 14 residues. CDR3 residues: CASSFDGGSHEQYF. The CDR3 DNA follows: TGTGCCAGCAGTTTCGACGGTGGCTCCCACGAGCAGTACTTC.

To note about this clone: Other DNA sequences in this specimen translate into the identical CDR3. V gene TRBV7-2 combines with J gene TRBJ2-7; D is undetermined. V gave up 1 base and J gave up 3 bases, with 4 bases separating them. Germline V gives CDR1 SGHTA, CDR2 FQGNSA. The CDR3 has 12 amino acids. In nucleotides, the CDR3 is TGTGCCAGCAGCTTAGTCGGCTACGAGCAGTACTTC. Encoded protein: CASSLVGYEQYF.

This chain joins TRBV30 and TRBJ1-4; 7 bases map to TRBD1. Germline V gene sequence: CDR1 GTSNPN, CDR2 SVGIG (reference sequence). Trimming cost V 1 base and J 8 bases; bases outside gene matches: 7. The CDR3 has 14 residues. CDR3 sequence (DNA): TGTGCCTGGAGTGACAGGGGAGGGTACGAAAAACTGTTTTTT. Its protein is CAWSDRGGYEKLFF.

J is TRBJ1-1 and V is TRBV9; D gene ambiguous. The germline gives CDR1 SGDLS, CDR2 YYNGEE. This CDR3 has 15 residues. Deletions cut 4 bases from V and 1 base from J, with 14 bases between. CDR3 residues: CASSRGSVENTEAFF. DNA of the CDR3: TGTGCCAGCAGCCGGGGTTCGGTTGAGAACACTGAAGCTTTCTTT.

The chain recombines TRBV27 with TRBJ1-2, with a possible D match to TRBD1 (5 bases). Germline assignment: CDR1 MNHEY and CDR2 SMNVEV (reference sequence). The CDR3 runs to 17 residues. V was shortened by 2 bases and J by 0 bases, with 16 bases between the two germline ends. DNA of the CDR3: TGTGCCAGCAGTTTAGAGACCCCGAGGGGCGCTAACTATGGCTACACCTTC. It yields the protein CASSLETPRGANYGYTF.

This clone was seen only a few times. The chain joins TRBV27 to TRBJ2-1, with 7 bases that match TRBD2. The germline CDR1 and CDR2 sequences are MNHEY and SMNVEV (reference sequence). V was pared by 5 bases and J by 4 bases, with 11 bases of the junction left unmatched. The CDR3 sequence is 16 residues long. The CDR3: CASSGFGAGPYNEQFF. The DNA for the CDR3 is TGTGCCAGCAGTGGCTTCGGAGCGGGACCTTACAATGAGCAGTTCTTC.

This CDR3 reads CASSFGTGSYYGYTF. The DNA for the CDR3 is TGTGCCAGCAGCTTCGGGACAGGGTCTTACTATGGCTACACCTTC. The chain employs TRBV7-9 and TRBJ1-2; 9 bases agree with TRBD1. With 3 bases clipped from V and 3 bases from J, the junction kept 5 bases outside the gene matches. The V gene's germline CDR1 is SEHNR and CDR2 FQNEAQ (reference sequence). CDR3 length: 15 residues.

The chain joins TRBV21-1 to TRBJ2-7; the table assigns TRBD1, which was not confirmed against the DNA. TRBV21-1 has pseudogene status. The CDR3 is 12 residues long. The CDR3 sequence: CASRPSSYEQYF. The CDR3 region has the DNA TGTGCCAGCAGGCCCAGCTCCTACGAGCAGTACTTC.

The rearrangement links TRBV6-5 to TRBJ2-7; 7 nucleotides match TRBD2. The V gene end was trimmed by 2 bases and the J gene end by 4 bases; junction bases not matched to a gene: 8. The CDR3 is 15 residues long. Germline CDR1 MNHEY, CDR2 SVGAGI. Here the CDR3 reads CASSYKRDPYYEQYF. In DNA, the CDR3 is TGTGCCAGCAGTTACAAGCGGGACCCCTATTACGAGCAGTACTTC.

The rearrangement uses TRBV5-1 and TRBJ2-2; 12 bases line up with TRBD2. CDR1 and CDR2 (germline): SGHRS, YFSETQ. Germline trimming cut 2 bases from V and 8 bases from J; bases unmatched to any gene: 19. There are 20 residues in the CDR3. Here the CDR3 reads CASSLARLAPETSGSGELFF. For the CDR3, the DNA is TGCGCCAGCAGCTTAGCCCGACTGGCCCCCGAGACTAGCGGGAGTGGGGAGCTGTTTTTT.

The chain has TRBV28 and TRBJ2-7, with a weak D call TRBD2 (5 bases). Germline CDR1 MDHEN, CDR2 SYDVKM. V gave up 6 bases and J gave up 2 bases, with 14 bases separating them. CDR3 length: 14 amino acids. The CDR3 sequence is CASRPLVSPYEQYF. CDR3 coding DNA: TGTGCCAGCAGGCCACTAGTATCCCCCTACGAGCAGTACTTC.

This clone appeared once. V and J are TRBV4-1 and TRBJ2-1; D unresolved. The CDR3 is 16 amino acids. The germline V gene encodes CDR1 MGHRA and CDR2 YSYEKL. V lost 1 base to trimming and J lost 0 bases, with 10 bases between them. The CDR3, as DNA: TGCGCCAGCAGCCAAGGAAGGGCGAGCTCCTACAATGAGCAGTTCTTC. The encoded protein is CASSQGRASSYNEQFF.

A few counts support this clone. The CDR3 sequence: CASSALGGSSYEQYF. The CDR3 region has the DNA TGTGCCAGCAGTGCCTTGGGGGGAAGCTCCTACGAGCAGTACTTC. The V and J genes are TRBV6-1 and TRBJ2-7; maybe TRBD2 (6 bases). Looked up from germline, CDR1 is MNHNS and CDR2 is SASEGT. CDR3 size: 15 residues. V was pared by 4 bases and J by 0 bases, with 13 bases between.

Here the CDR3 DNA reads TGTGCCAGTAGTATGGACGGATACAATGAGCAGTTCTTC. Protein product: CASSMDGYNEQFF. The V and J genes are TRBV19 and TRBJ2-1; no clear D gene. This CDR3 is 13 amino acids long. The germline V gene has CDR1 LNHDA and CDR2 SQIVND (reference sequence). V was clipped by 3 bases and J by 4 bases, with 7 bases between them.

This clone was picked up one time. This rearrangement joins TRBV5-6 to TRBJ2-3, with 9 bases identical to TRBD2. With 4 bases clipped from V and 0 bases from J, the junction kept 6 bases outside the gene matches. CDR1 SGHDT and CDR2 YYEEEE come from the germline V gene. CDR3 length: 16 residues. The CDR3 coding sequence is TGTGCCAGCAGCACTGGACTAGCGTATAGCACAGATACGCAGTATTTT. It specifies CASSTGLAYSTDTQYF. The whole variable domain, remainder taken from reference TRBV5-6 and TRBJ2-3, is DAGVTQSPTHLIKTRGQQVTLRCSPKSGHDTVSWYQQALGQGPQFIFQYYEEEERQRGNFPDRFSGHQFPNYSSELNVNALLLGDSALYLCASSTGLAYSTDTQYFGPGTRLTVL.

The chain employs TRBV6-6 and TRBJ1-1; the D is unclear. The CDR3 has 10 amino acids. The V and J ends lost 3 bases and 6 bases respectively, with 2 bases between them. The V gene's germline CDR1 is MNHNY and CDR2 SVGAGI (reference sequence). Here the CDR3 reads CASSYSEAFF. The CDR3 DNA reads as TGTGCCAGCAGTTATTCTGAAGCTTTCTTT.

This clone was detected once. The V and J genes are TRBV12-5 and TRBJ1-2, with a weak D call TRBD1 (5 bases). Germline loops: CDR1 LGHNT, CDR2 FRNRAP. This CDR3 spans 18 amino acids. The V end was cut by 0 bases, the J end by 8 bases, with 25 bases between. The CDR3 nucleotides read TGTGCTAGTGGTTTGGTCCCTGGAGGGGCGGCACGGTGGTGCGGCTACACCTTC. It codes for CASGLVPGGAARWCGYTF.

The chain combines TRBV6-5 with TRBJ1-1; D perhaps matches TRBD1 (5 bases). Germline V gene lookup returns CDR1 MNHEY and CDR2 SVGAGI. The length of the CDR3 is 15 residues. Trimming pared 4 bases from V and 3 bases from J, leaving 15 bases between. The CDR3 DNA reads as TGTGCCAGCAGTTTAGGTTGGGGGGATTACACTGAAGCTTTCTTT. This codes for CASSLGWGDYTEAFF.